The entry below describes one T cell receptor beta chain. No cognate antigen has been identified for it. No qualities accompany the bases; no much larger clone lies one base away. The library was produced with the immunoSEQ multiplex PCR assay. For the multiplex PCR, a mixture combining 60 forward primers for TCR Vbeta segments and 13 reverse primers for TCR Jbeta segments was used. Amplification of the CDR3 region of rearranged TCR beta genes was performed with a multiplex PCR assay on genomic DNA. The Illumina HiSeq System was used to sequence the amplified TCR beta libraries as 87-base-pair reads. The paper's data handling went like this. In a later analysis, some 80 million unique TCR beta chains were counted across the approximately 620 repertoires, and roughly 11 million of these chains were shared by at least two donors. A nearest-neighbor algorithm error-corrected the raw reads and collapsed the reads into unique sequences, merging closely related sequences to remove PCR and sequencing errors. CDR3 sequences were aligned to IMGT reference sequences to assign V, D and J gene segments. For a sequence to be retained, a match of at least six nucleotides to both a V gene segment and a J gene segment was required. A rearrangement was called productive if the CDR3 had no stop codons and remained in frame with V and J, and every other rearrangement was called non-productive. CDR3 was defined by IMGT convention, running from the second conserved V-encoded cysteine to the conserved J-encoded phenylalanine. The earlier analysis of more than 450 of the donors excluded sequences that lacked an unambiguous match to a single V gene segment. An earlier analysis of a few hundred of the donors called V segments functional above 56.7% productive rearrangements and segregating when the between-donor standard deviation exceeded 5%. A statistical classification framework was developed to diagnose cytomegalovirus status using the catalog of TCR beta chain sequences. V and J gene assignment, in a later analysis, came from comparing TCR nucleotide sequences with IMGT/GENE-DB human TR gene sequences. Using the TCRdist pipeline, a later analysis assigned CDR3 sequences along with most-parsimonious VDJ recombination scenarios. In a later analysis, each TCR beta chain was defined by its CDR3 amino acid sequence together with its V-gene family, and reads without a unique V-gene family were excluded. To address suspected cross-contamination and a sequencing artifact, a later analysis removed around 600 highly shared, low-generation-probability nucleotide sequences. A later analysis calculated a clonal expansion index for each public chain from normalized within-repertoire ranks of inferred template counts. In a later analysis, generation probabilities were computed using a VDJ recombination model fitted to out-of-frame rearrangements, and the results were checked against IGoR. In a later analysis, TCR-TCR, TCR-HLA and TCR-CMV co-occurrence was scored with hypergeometric tests, and a repertoire-size bias correction was applied to TCR pairs. To estimate false discovery rates, a later analysis permuted the HLA or CMV assignments 20 times. In a later analysis, co-occurring TCRs were grouped using DBSCAN, with TCRdist sequence similarity added in when clustering inside HLA-allele-positive subsets. Repertoires with fewer than 30,000 or more than 120,000 public chains, plus five repertoires with anomalous nucleotide sharing, were excluded from co-occurrence clustering. This is the immuneACCESS table as TCRdb keeps it, with only in-frame sequences that have V and J called. A part of the clones is gone; compared with another copy, unresolved V genes explain less than half, and the rest is unexplained. The V and J calls and clone size come from that table; D and trimming were worked out from the DNA. Counted in this sample were about 67,000 clones; 65% to 70% of them appeared once. In total, the top ten clones hold 2% to 2.5% of the sample.

The cohort comprised some 680 healthy bone marrow donors. All cohort members were sampled while nominally healthy, although unrecorded immune exposures were likely present. The donor tested CMV seronegative, placing the donor among the roughly 400 seronegative members of the cohort. Each donor provided a peripheral blood sample, and peripheral blood mononuclear cells were used for TCR beta sequencing. Genomic DNA was extracted from the blood cell samples with the Qiagen DNeasy Blood Extraction Kit. These data belong to a study of cytomegalovirus exposure and HLA in healthy donors (dated by TCRdb to 2016 to 2017). Regarding the research as a whole: An earlier analysis of roughly 500 of the donors reported about 300 Gb of sequence data and around 100 million unique TCR beta sequences obtained from roughly 170 million T cells. A separate validation cohort of 100 to 150 different subjects was used in addition to the roughly 670-subject first cohort. Class I and class II HLA loci were covered by the typing at four-digit resolution. Donor age, sex, ethnicity and CMV serostatus were compiled alongside the repertoire data. An early release that covered about 600 HLA-typed donors contained approximately 300 gigabases of sequencing data and 80 million or so unique TCR sequences. The number of typed donors differed by locus: about 620-630 for A, B, C, DRB1 and DQB1; 522 for DQA1; roughly 600 for DPA1; and 400 to 480 for DPB1. The study profiled the T cell repertoires of more than 500 subjects by immunosequencing and related them to cytomegalovirus serostatus. Among the roughly 400 genotyped donors, approximately 77% belonged to the genetic ancestry cluster associated with self-reported Caucasian donors. An earlier analysis of several hundred of the donors applied high-throughput TCR beta sequencing to assess whether each TCR beta V gene segment acted as functional or pseudogenic. A later analysis re-analyzed previously published TCR beta repertoires from 666 donors and added high-resolution HLA genotyping to study TCR occurrence patterns. In a later genetic analysis, genome-wide SNP genotypes for about 55% of the roughly 700 donors were used, and that subset was treated as a discovery cohort. Across 300 to 500 genotyped donors of the cohort, an average of about 200,000 unique TCR beta nucleotide sequences per donor were sequenced, and roughly a sixth of those sequences were non-productive. Rather than drawing on any new phenotypic data, the later analysis identified candidate immune exposures from TCR beta sequences and the way those sequences occurred across donors. All discovery cohort repertoires had been generated on a single sequencing platform. A few DR-DQ haplotypes were treated as single units for association and clustering because of strong linkage in the cohort. The study combined high-throughput TCR immunosequencing, statistical association of individual TCRs with disease status, and machine learning to predict cytomegalovirus infection status. The aim of the study was to test whether cataloging public T cell receptors could identify signatures of past pathogen exposure. Study-wide conclusions, independent of this receptor: In this cohort, only TCR beta chains were sequenced, and detectable features were limited by the absence of alpha or paired-chain data. Sequencing depth was assumed to be roughly uniform across donors in the presence/absence analyses, though that assumption may not hold. HLA typing was unavailable for some donors at each locus, so association tests used only the typed subset. CMV serostatus was the only immune exposure information available for the cohort. In a later analysis, the rate of TCR association differed among HLA loci, with DRB1 alleles having the most associated TCRs and HLA-C alleles having the fewest. Broadly in line with IMGT annotations, most TCR beta V segments showed up in productive rearrangements about 90% or about 30% of the time in an earlier analysis of around 550 of the donors. The 87-base-pair reads could not distinguish some IMGT-functional V segments, including TRBV6-2 and TRBV6-3, so those segments were excluded. The classifier was reported to diagnose cytomegalovirus status with high specificity and sensitivity in both the original and validation cohorts. Most TCR sequences were observed very rarely across donors, whereas some public TCRs were present in many individuals. A later analysis associated 16,951 TCR beta sequences with specific HLA alleles at a false discovery rate of 0.05. The sequencing pipeline was judged likely to have produced a cluster of highly shared sequence variants as a technical artifact. Correlated functional status among segregating V segments might reflect linkage disequilibrium, but an unknown experimental factor could not be ruled out. In a later analysis, HLA-associated TCR beta chains were found to be more clonally expanded and to have lower generation probabilities than equally common non-associated chains. Assigning TCR associations to individual alleles was difficult when HLA alleles, especially DR and DQ, strongly co-occurred. The study listed 150 to 200 TCR beta chains as associated with cytomegalovirus. A further reported finding was that TCR beta sequences accurately predicted the HLA-A and HLA-B alleles for most subjects in the first cohort. A later analysis reported that several top co-occurrence clusters appeared linked to parvovirus B19, influenza, CMV and Epstein-Barr virus. Because counts were too low, about 15 rarely observed V segments, including chromosome 9 orphons, were left out of the earlier analysis of over 550 of the donors. Three of the identified cytomegalovirus-associated TCR beta chains were confirmed in vitro to be specific for cytomegalovirus antigens. In a later genetic analysis, a missense DCLRE1C variant was associated with V-gene and J-gene trimming of TCR beta chains, and the association was replicated in an independent cohort. In a later analysis, most CMV-associated TCR beta chains were found to appear HLA-restricted, with HLA associations seemingly driven largely by CMV exposure. It was suggested by the authors that the approach could potentially be generalized to other disease states and immunological phenotypes. Compared with the roughly 700-donor mean, donors in an Asian-associated ancestry cluster had fewer N-insertions in productive TCRs, according to a later genetic analysis.

CDR1 and CDR2 (MNHEY, SVGAGI) derive from the germline V gene. Trimming leaves V shorter by 7 bases and J shorter by 3 bases, with the junction holding 8 bases beyond the gene matches. Counted from cysteine to phenylalanine, this CDR3 has 14 amino acids. The sequence is cut down to CDR3 DNA, 42 bases in frame from base 1. This receptor was identified in a woman under 40 in good health and CMV-seronegative. The receptor chain draws on TRBV6-5 and TRBJ2-7, with 8 bases matching TRBD1. Sequencing was done on a sample of PBMCs. The encoded CDR3 is CASIRTGFNYEQYF. The nucleotides are TGTGCCAGCATCAGGACAGGGTTCAACTACGAGCAGTACTTC.